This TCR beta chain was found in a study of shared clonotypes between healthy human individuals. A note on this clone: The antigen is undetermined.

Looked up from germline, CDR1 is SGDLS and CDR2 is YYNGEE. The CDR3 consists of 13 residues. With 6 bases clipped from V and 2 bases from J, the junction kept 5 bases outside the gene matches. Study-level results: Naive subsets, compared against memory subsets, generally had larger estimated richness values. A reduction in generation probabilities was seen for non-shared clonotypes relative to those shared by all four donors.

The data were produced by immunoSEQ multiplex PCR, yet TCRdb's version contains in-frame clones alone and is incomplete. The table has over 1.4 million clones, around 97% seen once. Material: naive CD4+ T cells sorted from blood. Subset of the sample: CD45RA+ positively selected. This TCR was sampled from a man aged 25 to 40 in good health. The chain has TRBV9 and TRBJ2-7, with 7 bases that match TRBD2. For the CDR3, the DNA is TGTGCCAGCAATCGGGGGGATACCTACGAGCAGTACTTC. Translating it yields CASNRGDTYEQYF.